This T cell receptor (beta chain) derives from a study of blood T cell repertoires in COVID-19. The ends lost 4 bases at V and 9 bases at J; junction bases unmatched: 10. Germline V CDR1 and CDR2: SGHRS, YFSETQ. This CDR3 contains 14 residues. TCRdb's copy holds only in-frame clones and misses some; the assay was immunoSEQ multiplex PCR. The sample has almost 300,000 clones; around 87% are singletons. The sequence came from a man aged 65-85 years with acute or convalescent COVID-19. The chain combines TRBV5-1 with TRBJ1-2, with TRBD1 matching 9 bases. The sequencing sample was made of peripheral blood. CDR3 loop: CASSRSDRGTSYTF. The DNA for the CDR3 is TGCGCCAGCAGCCGTTCGGACAGGGGTACGAGCTACACCTTC.